Below, 18 T cell receptor beta chains from the same sample are listed, as sequenced in a study of blood T cell repertoires in COVID-19. Using immunoSEQ multiplex PCR, the repertoire was profiled, and TCRdb retains in-frame clones only, with some absent. Of 270,000 or so clones in the sample, 89% were seen once. Sequencing was performed on peripheral blood. These TCRs come from a woman aged 40 to 55 who had recovered from COVID-19.

CDR3: CASSPPGMGSYEQYF. The CDR3 DNA reads TGTGCCAGCAGCCCCCCAGGGATGGGGTCTTACGAGCAGTACTTC. The genes are TRBV7-9 and TRBJ2-7; D perhaps matches TRBD1 (5 bases). V was pared by 5 bases and J by 4 bases, with 18 bases between. The CDR3 runs 15 residues. Germline V gene lookup returns CDR1 SEHNR and CDR2 FQNEAQ (reference sequence).

In this sample, this clone turned up once. J is TRBJ2-7 and V is TRBV24-1; D is possibly TRBD1 (6 bases). Germline assignment: CDR1 KGHDR and CDR2 SFDVKD. CDR3 length: 13 residues. Trimming shortened V by 4 bases and J by 1 base, and 7 bases separated the two germline ends. The CDR3 DNA is TGTGCCACCAGTGAAGGGACATCCTACGAGCAGTACTTC. It codes for CATSEGTSYEQYF.

V usage is TRBV27 and J usage is TRBJ2-7; TRBD1 aligns across 10 bases. This CDR3 has 16 amino acids. V lost 3 bases and J lost 3; bases outside the gene matches: 8. Germline-derived CDR1 and CDR2 are MNHEY and SMNVEV (reference sequence). CDR3 DNA: TGTGCCAGCAGTTTGTCCGGGACAGGGGTTTACTACGAGCAGTACTTC. As protein: CASSLSGTGVYYEQYF.

The chain joins TRBV27 to TRBJ2-2; a possible D gene is TRBD2 (6 bases). Between the trimmed V and J ends, which lost 5 bases and 5 bases, there was a span of 12 bases. The CDR3 has 14 residues. CDR1 and CDR2 from the germline V gene are MNHEY and SMNVEV (reference sequence). CDR3 loop: CASSVEGRTGELFF. For the CDR3, the DNA is TGTGCCAGCAGTGTGGAGGGCCGTACCGGGGAGCTGTTTTTT.

The chain links TRBV28 to TRBJ2-3, with 7 bases lining up with TRBD2. CDR1 MDHEN and CDR2 SYDVKM come from the germline V gene. The CDR3 runs 13 residues. V was clipped by 5 bases and J by 5 bases; unmatched bases: 4. CDR3: CASSGGEGDTQYF. As DNA, the CDR3 is TGTGCCAGCAGTGGGGGGGAGGGAGATACGCAGTATTTT.

The genes are TRBV7-2 and TRBJ2-7, with 9 bases aligning to TRBD2. The CDR3 contains 14 residues. Germline trimming cut 7 bases from V and 2 bases from J; bases unmatched to any gene: 6. Germline loops: CDR1 SGHTA, CDR2 FQGNSA. This CDR3 reads CASTLASGTYEQYF. The CDR3 DNA reads as TGTGCCAGCACCCTAGCTAGCGGGACCTACGAGCAGTACTTC. Full variable domain (outside the CDR3, taken from reference TRBV7-2 and TRBJ2-7): GAGVSQSPSNKVTEKGKDVELRCDPISGHTALYWYRQSLGQGLEFLIYFQGNSAPDKSGLPSDRFSAERTGGSVSTLTIQRTQQEDSAVYLCASTLASGTYEQYFGPGTRLTVT.

The chain carries TRBV19 and TRBJ2-2; 7 positions match TRBD2. The V gene's germline CDR1 is LNHDA and CDR2 SQIVND (reference sequence). V shed 6 bases and J 1 base; nucleotides not matched to a gene: 8. CDR3 size: 16 residues. This CDR3 is CASSRPSGWNTGELFF. CDR3 nucleotides: TGTGCCAGTAGCCGACCTAGCGGCTGGAACACCGGGGAGCTGTTTTTT.

V is TRBV7-9 and J is TRBJ2-3; 12 bases map to TRBD2. Germline lookup yields CDR1 SEHNR and CDR2 FQNEAQ (reference sequence). The CDR3 runs 17 residues. Trimming at V came to 5 bases and at J to 6 bases, leaving 12 bases not matched to a gene. The CDR3 reads CASSRRHSTSGSDTQYF. DNA for the CDR3: TGTGCCAGCAGCCGGAGGCACTCGACTAGCGGGAGCGATACGCAGTATTTT.

J is TRBJ2-7 and V is TRBV7-2, with TRBD2 matching over 10 bases. The CDR3 is 18 residues long. CDR1 SGHTA and CDR2 FQGNSA come from the germline V gene. With V trimmed by 1 base and J by 4 bases, 13 bases remained unmatched. As DNA, the CDR3 is TGTGCCAGCAGCTTAGTGGCTAGCGGGAGTGTCGTTTGGTACGAGCAGTACTTC. Its translation: CASSLVASGSVVWYEQYF.

This CDR3 reads CASGQRVYEQYF. The CDR3 nucleotides read TGTGCCAGCGGGCAGAGAGTCTACGAGCAGTACTTC. The chain employs TRBV2 and TRBJ2-7; D is uncertain. Germline CDR1 and CDR2: SNHLY and FYNNEI. The CDR3 has 12 amino acids. Trimming removed 8 bases from V and 3 bases from J, with 11 bases in between.

V usage is TRBV7-2 and J usage is TRBJ1-4, with TRBD1 matching over 10 bases. The length of the CDR3 is 16 residues. Germline V gene data show CDR1 as SGHTA and CDR2 as FQGNSA. The V and J ends lost 2 bases and 7 bases, in that order; junction bases with no gene match: 7. In DNA form, the CDR3 reads TGTGCCAGCAGCTTATACGCCGGGACAGGGGTTGAAAAACTGTTTTTT. It encodes CASSLYAGTGVEKLFF.

V is TRBV5-1 and J is TRBJ2-7; the match to TRBD2 covers 11 bases. Germline assignment: CDR1 SGHRS and CDR2 YFSETQ. J was trimmed by 2 bases and V by 4 bases; bases with no gene match: 5. CDR3 length equals 15 residues. The CDR3 reads CASSQTSGVPYEQYF. The DNA of the CDR3 is TGCGCCAGCAGCCAGACTAGCGGGGTACCCTACGAGCAGTACTTC.

The CDR3 DNA is TGTGCCAGCAGTTGGGACGCCGGGACAGGGGCTAATGAAAAACTGTTTTTT. Translating it yields CASSWDAGTGANEKLFF. The rearrangement uses TRBV28 and TRBJ1-4, with 10 nucleotides matching TRBD1. The V and J ends lost 4 bases and 3 bases, in that order; junction bases with no gene match: 8. Germline V gene sequence: CDR1 MDHEN, CDR2 SYDVKM. CDR3 length: 17 residues.

The rearrangement uses TRBV27 and TRBJ1-2; 8 bases agree with TRBD1. CDR1 is MNHEY, CDR2 SMNVEV, per germline (reference sequence). The CDR3 has 16 residues. V lost 3 bases to trimming and J lost 4 bases; unmatched junction nucleotides: 10. The CDR3 reads CASSLSRTGPSYGYTF. The CDR3 DNA is TGTGCCAGCAGTTTGAGCCGGACAGGGCCTAGCTATGGCTACACCTTC.

The gene calls are TRBV30 and TRBJ1-6; TRBD1 might be the D (5 bases). The germline V gene has CDR1 GTSNPN and CDR2 SVGIG (reference sequence). The CDR3 covers 18 residues. Trimming took off 0 bases at V and 8 bases at J, with 23 bases between the two ends. CDR3 nucleotide sequence: TGTGCCTGGAGTGTACGGATGGGCGGGGTATGGGGGGATTCACCCCTCCACTTT. It encodes CAWSVRMGGVWGDSPLHF.

This chain joins TRBV15 and TRBJ2-1, with D possibly being TRBD2 (6 bases). There are 16 residues in the CDR3. The V and J ends lost 0 bases and 6 bases respectively, with 15 bases between them. Germline loops: CDR1 LNHNV, CDR2 YYDKDF (reference sequence). CDR3 loop: CATSRETLVGGNEQFF. The CDR3 coding sequence is TGTGCCACCAGCAGAGAAACTTTGGTGGGAGGCAATGAGCAGTTCTTC.

J is TRBJ1-5 and V is TRBV2; D gene unclear. The CDR3 length is 16 residues. Trimming took off 3 bases at V and 2 bases at J, with 14 bases between the two ends. The germline V gene encodes CDR1 SNHLY and CDR2 FYNNEI. CDR3 sequence: CASSDGVIGGNQPQHF. CDR3 DNA: TGTGCCAGCAGTGACGGGGTGATCGGGGGCAATCAGCCCCAGCATTTT.

A single count supports this clone. The chain is built from TRBV28 and TRBJ1-2, with a tentative D call TRBD1 (6 bases). Per germline, CDR1 MDHEN and CDR2 SYDVKM. This CDR3 region has 13 residues. Trimming pared 6 bases from V and 6 bases from J, leaving 14 bases between. The CDR3 DNA is TGTGCCAGCAGACCACAGGGTTGGGATGGCTACACCTTC. This gives the protein CASRPQGWDGYTF.